These T cell receptor beta chains were read from a single sample in a study of blood T cell repertoires in COVID-19. TCRdb's table, derived via immunoSEQ multiplex PCR, lists solely in-frame clones and lacks some. The data contain around 120,000 clones, around 80% of them singletons. The sequenced material came from peripheral blood. The receptors shown here come from a man between 65 and 85 years old with acute or convalescent COVID-19. CDR3s include the opening cysteine and the closing phenylalanine or tryptophan. The order of the fields is J gene, V gene, D gene, clone size, CDR3 protein, CDR3 DNA. D genes are given only for firm matches. A clone size is listed for some rows: how often the clone was seen (once, few, many), or a class if it is expanded.

TRBJ1-1 | TRBV11-2 | - | - | CASSLGRNRETEAFF | TGTGCCAGCAGCTTAGGGAGGAACAGGGAGACTGAAGCTTTCTTT
TRBJ1-2 | TRBV5-1 | - | - | CASSLLGGRHGYTF | TGCGCCAGCAGCTTGCTTGGAGGGAGACATGGCTACACCTTC
TRBJ1-5 | TRBV19 | - | - | CASSTRGPGGQPQHF | TGTGCCAGTAGTACTCGAGGTCCTGGAGGGCAGCCCCAGCATTTT
TRBJ2-7 | TRBV5-8 | - | - | CAGSGRGVNEQYF | TGTGCCGGCTCCGGCAGGGGAGTCAACGAGCAGTACTTC
TRBJ2-7 | TRBV5-6 | TRBD1 | - | CASRIGPGQGPREDF | TGTGCCAGCAGAATCGGGCCGGGACAGGGACCCCGAGAGGACTTC
TRBJ1-1 | TRBV18 | TRBD1 | once | CASSPRGQLMNTEAFF | TGTGCCAGCTCACCAAGGGGACAGCTGATGAACACTGAAGCTTTCTTT
TRBJ2-3 | TRBV5-6 | TRBD1 | - | CASSSTTRTGKSDTQYF | TGTGCCAGCAGCTCAACCACCCGGACAGGGAAGTCGGATACGCAGTATTTT
TRBJ1-3 | TRBV27 | - | once | CASNRQTSGNTIYF | TGTGCCAGCAATCGACAAACCTCTGGAAACACCATATATTTT
TRBJ2-1 | TRBV6-1 | TRBD2 | - | CASSGGRRLAGLYNEQFF | TGTGCCAGCAGTGGGGGGAGAAGGCTAGCGGGACTGTACAATGAGCAGTTCTTC
TRBJ1-6 | TRBV6-6 | - | - | CASAATQGTDNSPLHF | TGTGCCAGCGCTGCTACCCAGGGCACTGATAATTCACCCCTCCACTTT
TRBJ1-1 | TRBV2 | TRBD1 | medium-sized | CASSGGNGTGVFMNTEAFF | TGTGCCAGCAGTGGTGGTAACGGGACAGGGGTTTTCATGAACACTGAAGCTTTCTTT
TRBJ1-2 | TRBV28 | TRBD1 | - | CASSHQGAHFYGYTF | TGTGCCAGCAGTCATCAGGGGGCCCACTTCTATGGCTACACCTTC
TRBJ1-5 | TRBV6-5 | - | few | CASSLSGNQPQHF | TGTGCCAGCAGTCTATCGGGTAATCAGCCCCAGCATTTT
TRBJ2-2 | TRBV14 | - | - | CASRRAVNTGELFF | TGTGCCAGCAGACGCGCCGTTAACACCGGGGAGCTGTTTTTT
TRBJ2-5 | TRBV4-1 | TRBD2 | - | CASSHSGGAGVVTQYF | TGCGCCAGCAGCCATTCCGGGGGGGCCGGGGTTGTGACCCAGTACTTC
TRBJ1-1 | TRBV27 | TRBD1 | - | CASSPRDREDTEAFF | TGTGCCAGCAGTCCCCGGGACAGGGAAGACACTGAAGCTTTCTTT
TRBJ1-4 | TRBV7-9 | TRBD1 | - | CASSRGQGVTNEKLFF | TGTGCCAGCAGCCGTGGACAGGGGGTGACTAATGAAAAACTGTTTTTT
TRBJ2-1 | TRBV7-7 | TRBD2 | - | CASSLGLADEQFF | TGTGCTAGCAGCTTAGGACTAGCGGATGAGCAGTTCTTC
TRBJ1-2 | TRBV5-1 | - | - | CASSSAGLTNYGYTF | TGCGCCAGCAGTTCTGCGGGGCTTACTAACTATGGCTACACCTTC
TRBJ2-7 | TRBV25-1 | TRBD2 | - | CASSQSGAQYEQYF | TGTGCCAGCAGCCAAAGCGGGGCGCAATACGAGCAGTACTTC
TRBJ2-3 | TRBV4-2 | TRBD2 | - | CASSQGAAGGSTDTQYF | TGTGCCAGCAGCCAAGGTGCAGCGGGGGGGAGCACAGATACGCAGTATTTT
TRBJ1-2 | TRBV24-1 | TRBD1 | - | CATSDDRGGYTF | TGTGCCACCAGTGATGACAGGGGTGGCTACACCTTC
TRBJ2-3 | TRBV30 | - | - | CAWGRSWDTQYF | TGTGCCTGGGGGAGGTCTTGGGATACGCAGTATTTT
TRBJ1-1 | TRBV2 | - | - | CASSESTYRGTEAFF | TGTGCCAGCAGTGAGTCTACCTACCGGGGCACTGAAGCTTTCTTT
TRBJ2-5 | TRBV28 | TRBD2 | - | CASSSGTSWETQYF | TGTGCCAGCAGTTCCGGGACTAGCTGGGAGACCCAGTACTTC
TRBJ1-1 | TRBV28 | - | - | CASSSWRGSTEAFF | TGTGCCAGCAGTTCCTGGCGGGGGAGCACTGAAGCTTTCTTT
TRBJ2-2 | TRBV5-1 | - | - | CASSVAGQYGELFF | TGCGCCAGCAGCGTGGCGGGACAGTACGGGGAGCTGTTTTTT
TRBJ1-2 | TRBV5-1 | - | - | CASSTTGRVWGYTF | TGCGCCAGCAGCACTACCGGCAGGGTCTGGGGCTACACCTTC
TRBJ1-2 | TRBV6-1 | TRBD1 | - | CASSVSGTGGYLVGYTF | TGTGCCAGCAGTGTTTCCGGGACAGGGGGGTATTTGGTCGGCTACACCTTC
TRBJ2-3 | TRBV11-2 | TRBD2 | - | CASSRRLAGASDTQYF | TGTGCCAGCAGTAGAAGACTAGCGGGGGCATCAGATACGCAGTATTTT
TRBJ1-4 | TRBV5-4 | - | - | CASSSQGYNEKLFF | TGTGCCAGCAGCTCACAGGGATATAATGAAAAACTGTTTTTT
TRBJ1-2 | TRBV6-6 | - | - | CASSYSPTGIYGYTF | TGTGCCAGCAGTTACTCCCCGACAGGAATCTATGGCTACACCTTC
TRBJ1-2 | TRBV7-2 | - | - | CASSSVSLQGAGFSGYTF | TGTGCCAGCAGCTCCGTATCCCTACAAGGAGCCGGGTTTAGTGGCTACACCTTC
TRBJ1-2 | TRBV18 | TRBD1 | - | CASSPTGQVGYTF | TGTGCCAGCTCACCGACAGGGCAAGTTGGCTACACCTTC
TRBJ2-1 | TRBV10-2 | TRBD2 | - | CASSSQRGGNNEQFF | TGCGCCAGCAGTTCCCAGCGGGGGGGCAACAATGAGCAGTTCTTC
TRBJ2-7 | TRBV6-5 | TRBD1 | - | CASSLQGGRGYEQYF | TGTGCCAGCAGTCTTCAGGGCGGCAGGGGGTACGAGCAGTACTTC
TRBJ2-7 | TRBV19 | - | - | CASSSIWRGGYEQYF | TGTGCCAGTAGTAGTATATGGAGAGGGGGCTACGAGCAGTACTTC
TRBJ2-7 | TRBV7-6 | TRBD1 | - | CASSFGTGGSYTEQYF | TGTGCCAGCAGCTTTGGGACAGGGGGCAGTTATACCGAGCAGTACTTC
TRBJ2-2 | TRBV13 | TRBD1 | - | CASSSDRGELFF | TGTGCCAGCAGCTCGGACAGGGGGGAGCTGTTTTTT
TRBJ2-7 | TRBV5-1 | - | - | CASTKDTGLYEQYF | TGCGCCAGCACGAAAGACACAGGGTTGTACGAGCAGTACTTC
TRBJ1-5 | TRBV15 | TRBD1 | - | CATSRDLQGDKPQHF | TGTGCCACCAGCAGAGATCTCCAGGGGGATAAGCCCCAGCATTTT
TRBJ2-3 | TRBV2 | TRBD2 | - | CASRGGLAGPDTQYF | TGTGCCAGCAGGGGAGGACTAGCGGGGCCAGATACGCAGTATTTT
TRBJ1-6 | TRBV11-3 | - | few | CASSGQFNSPLHF | TGTGCCAGCAGCGGACAGTTTAATTCACCCCTCCACTTT
TRBJ2-7 | TRBV7-2 | - | - | CASSLARGTYEQYF | TGTGCCAGCAGCTTAGCGCGGGGTACCTACGAGCAGTACTTC
TRBJ2-5 | TRBV7-9 | TRBD1 | - | CASSLAPDRVKETQYF | TGTGCCAGCAGCTTAGCCCCGGACAGGGTGAAAGAGACCCAGTACTTC
TRBJ2-3 | TRBV7-2 | - | once | CASSLVANTDTQYF | TGTGCCAGCAGCTTAGTTGCTAACACAGATACGCAGTATTTT
TRBJ1-5 | TRBV12-5 | TRBD1 | - | CASGPGTGYSNQPQHF | TGTGCTAGTGGTCCCGGGACAGGTTATAGCAATCAGCCCCAGCATTTT
TRBJ2-1 | TRBV15 | TRBD2 | few | CATRSGVEQFF | TGTGCCACTCGGAGCGGGGTCGAGCAGTTCTTC